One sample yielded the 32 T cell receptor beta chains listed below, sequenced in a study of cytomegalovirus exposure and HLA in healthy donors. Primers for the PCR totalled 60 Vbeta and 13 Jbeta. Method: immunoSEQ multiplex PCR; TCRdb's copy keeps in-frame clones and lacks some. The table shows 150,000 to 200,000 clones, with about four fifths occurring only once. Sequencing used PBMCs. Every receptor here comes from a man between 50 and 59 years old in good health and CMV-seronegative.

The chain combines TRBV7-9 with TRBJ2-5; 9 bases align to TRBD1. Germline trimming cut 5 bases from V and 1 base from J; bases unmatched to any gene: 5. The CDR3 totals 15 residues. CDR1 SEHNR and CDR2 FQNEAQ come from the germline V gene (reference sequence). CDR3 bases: TGTGCCAGCAGCCTCGGACAGGGGTCCCAAGAGACCCAGTACTTC. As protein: CASSLGQGSQETQYF.

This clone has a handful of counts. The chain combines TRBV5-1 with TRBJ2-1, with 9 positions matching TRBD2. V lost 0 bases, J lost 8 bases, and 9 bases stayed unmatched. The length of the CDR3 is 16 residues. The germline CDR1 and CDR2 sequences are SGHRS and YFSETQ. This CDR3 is CASSLEGSGRIDEQFF. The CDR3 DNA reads TGCGCCAGCAGCTTGGAAGGTAGCGGGAGAATCGATGAGCAGTTCTTC.

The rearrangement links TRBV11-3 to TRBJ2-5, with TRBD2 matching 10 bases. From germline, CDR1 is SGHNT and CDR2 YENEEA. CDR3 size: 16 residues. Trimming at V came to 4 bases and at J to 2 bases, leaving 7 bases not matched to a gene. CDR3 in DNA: TGTGCCAGCAGCTCCCAGCGGGAGGGCCAGCAAGAGACCCAGTACTTC. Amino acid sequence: CASSSQREGQQETQYF.

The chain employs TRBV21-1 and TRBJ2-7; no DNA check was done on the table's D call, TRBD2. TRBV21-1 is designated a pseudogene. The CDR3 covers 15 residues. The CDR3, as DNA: TGTGCCAGCAGGTTCTTCGGGGGGGAGGACGGCGAGCAGTACTTC. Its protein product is CASRFFGGEDGEQYF.

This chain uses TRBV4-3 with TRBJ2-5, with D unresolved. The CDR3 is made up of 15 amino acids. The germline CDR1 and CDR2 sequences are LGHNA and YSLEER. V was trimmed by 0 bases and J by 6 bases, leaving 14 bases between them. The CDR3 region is CASSQDRYGLKTQYF. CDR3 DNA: TGCGCCAGCAGCCAAGATCGGTATGGTTTGAAGACCCAGTACTTC.

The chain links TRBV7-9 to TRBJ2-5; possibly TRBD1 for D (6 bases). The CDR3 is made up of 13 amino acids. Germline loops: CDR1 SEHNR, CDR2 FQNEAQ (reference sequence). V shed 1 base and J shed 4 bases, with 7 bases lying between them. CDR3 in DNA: TGTGCCAGCAGCTTAGTAGGGGGAGAGACCCAGTACTTC. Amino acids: CASSLVGGETQYF.

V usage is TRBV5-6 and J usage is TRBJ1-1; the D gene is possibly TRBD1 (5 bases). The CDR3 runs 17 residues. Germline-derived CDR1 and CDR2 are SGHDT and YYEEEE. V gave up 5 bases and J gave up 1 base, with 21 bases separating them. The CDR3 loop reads CASSWTTAPFGNTEAFF. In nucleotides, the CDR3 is TGTGCCAGCAGTTGGACGACAGCCCCATTTGGGAACACTGAAGCTTTCTTT. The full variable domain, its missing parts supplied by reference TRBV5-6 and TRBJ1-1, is DAGVTQSPTHLIKTRGQQVTLRCSPKSGHDTVSWYQQALGQGPQFIFQYYEEEERQRGNFPDRFSGHQFPNYSSELNVNALLLGDSALYLCASSWTTAPFGNTEAFFGQGTRLTVV.

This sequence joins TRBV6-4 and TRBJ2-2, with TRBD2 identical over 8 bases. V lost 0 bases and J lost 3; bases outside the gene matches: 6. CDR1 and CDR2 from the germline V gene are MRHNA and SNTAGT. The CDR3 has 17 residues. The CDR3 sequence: CASSDSRIAGYTGELFF. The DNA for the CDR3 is TGTGCCAGCAGTGACTCGAGGATAGCGGGGTACACCGGGGAGCTGTTTTTT.

The CDR3 loop is CASSPPGLAGFLETQYF. For the CDR3, the DNA is TGTGCCAGCAGCCCCCCGGGTCTAGCGGGATTTCTTGAGACCCAGTACTTC. The rearrangement joins TRBV7-2 to TRBJ2-5; 9 nucleotides align to TRBD2. The V and J ends lost 5 bases and 5 bases, in that order; junction bases with no gene match: 15. CDR3 length: 17 amino acids. Looked up from germline, CDR1 is SGHTA and CDR2 is FQGNSA.

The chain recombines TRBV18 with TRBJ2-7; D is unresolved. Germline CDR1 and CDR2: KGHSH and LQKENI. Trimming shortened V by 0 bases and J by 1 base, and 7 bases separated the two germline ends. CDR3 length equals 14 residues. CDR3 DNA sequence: TGTGCCAGCTCACCACCGGGCCGGTCCTACGAGCAGTACTTC. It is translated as CASSPPGRSYEQYF.

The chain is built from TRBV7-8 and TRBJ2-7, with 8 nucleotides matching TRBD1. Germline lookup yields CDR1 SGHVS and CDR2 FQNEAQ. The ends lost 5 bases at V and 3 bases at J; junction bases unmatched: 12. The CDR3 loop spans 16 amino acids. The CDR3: CASSTDRDRSFYEQYF. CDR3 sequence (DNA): TGTGCCAGCAGCACAGACCGGGACAGGTCCTTCTACGAGCAGTACTTC. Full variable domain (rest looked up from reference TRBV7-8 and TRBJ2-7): GAGVSQSPRYKVAKRGQDVALRCDPISGHVSLFWYQQALGQGPEFLTYFQNEAQLDKSGLPSDRFFAERPEGSVSTLKIQRTQQEDSAVYLCASSTDRDRSFYEQYFGPGTRLTVT.

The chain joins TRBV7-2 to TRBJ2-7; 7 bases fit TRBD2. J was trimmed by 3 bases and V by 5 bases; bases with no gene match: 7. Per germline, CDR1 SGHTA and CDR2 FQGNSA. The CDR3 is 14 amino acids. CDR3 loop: CASSPSGMNYEQYF. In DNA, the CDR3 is TGTGCCAGCAGCCCTAGCGGTATGAACTACGAGCAGTACTTC.

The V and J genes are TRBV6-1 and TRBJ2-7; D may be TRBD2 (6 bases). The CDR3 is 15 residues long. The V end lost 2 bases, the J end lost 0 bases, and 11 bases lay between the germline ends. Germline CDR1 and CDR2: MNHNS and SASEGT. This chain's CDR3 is CASSEHSGYSYEQYF. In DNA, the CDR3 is TGTGCCAGCAGTGAACATAGCGGTTACTCCTACGAGCAGTACTTC.

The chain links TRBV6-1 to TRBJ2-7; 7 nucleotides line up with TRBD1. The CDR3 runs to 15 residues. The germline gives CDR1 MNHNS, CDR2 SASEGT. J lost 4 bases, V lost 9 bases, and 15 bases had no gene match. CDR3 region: CASPRNDRVPYEQYF. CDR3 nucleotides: TGTGCCAGTCCCCGAAATGACAGGGTCCCTTACGAGCAGTACTTC.

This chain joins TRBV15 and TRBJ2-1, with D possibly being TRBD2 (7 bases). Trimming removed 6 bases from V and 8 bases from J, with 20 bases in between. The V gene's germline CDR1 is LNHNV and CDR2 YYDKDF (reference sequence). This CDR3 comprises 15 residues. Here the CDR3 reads CATSTWGRELYEQFF. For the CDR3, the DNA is TGTGCCACCAGTACATGGGGGCGGGAGCTCTATGAGCAGTTCTTC.

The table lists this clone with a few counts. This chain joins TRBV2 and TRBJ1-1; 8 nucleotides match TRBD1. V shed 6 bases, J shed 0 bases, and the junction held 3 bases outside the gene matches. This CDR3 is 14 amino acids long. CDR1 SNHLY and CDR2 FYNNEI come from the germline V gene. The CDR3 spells CASRQGVLNTEAFF. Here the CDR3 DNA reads TGTGCCAGCAGACAGGGGGTACTGAACACTGAAGCTTTCTTT.

CDR3 sequence: CASSRRGSGSYEQYF. The CDR3, as DNA: TGTGCCAGCAGCCGTCGGGGGAGCGGGAGCTACGAGCAGTACTTC. The chain carries TRBV4-2 and TRBJ2-5, with TRBD2 matching 8 bases. The DNA end is more similar to TRBJ2-7, so the J call may be wrong. Per the germline V gene, CDR1 is LGHNA and CDR2 is YNFKEQ. The CDR3 loop spans 15 amino acids.

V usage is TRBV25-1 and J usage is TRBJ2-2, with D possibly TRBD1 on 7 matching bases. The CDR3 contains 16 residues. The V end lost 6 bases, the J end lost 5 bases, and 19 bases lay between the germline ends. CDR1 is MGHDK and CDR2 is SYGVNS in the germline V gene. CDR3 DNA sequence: TGTGCCAGCAGGAATCAGGTACAGGGGAGGACCGGGGAGCTGTTTTTT. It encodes CASRNQVQGRTGELFF.

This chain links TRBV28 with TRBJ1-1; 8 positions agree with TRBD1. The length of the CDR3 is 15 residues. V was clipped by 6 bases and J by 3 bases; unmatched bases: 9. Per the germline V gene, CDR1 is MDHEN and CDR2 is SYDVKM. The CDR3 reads CASRGQTGAHTEAFF. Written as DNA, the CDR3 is TGTGCCAGCAGGGGACAGACAGGGGCCCACACTGAAGCTTTCTTT.

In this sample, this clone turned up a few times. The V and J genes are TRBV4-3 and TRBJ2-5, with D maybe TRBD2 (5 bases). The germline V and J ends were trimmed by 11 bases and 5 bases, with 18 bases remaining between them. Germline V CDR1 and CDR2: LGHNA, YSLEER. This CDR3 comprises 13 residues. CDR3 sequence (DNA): TGCGCCGCCAGTCGGGGTGTAGGTGAGACCCAGTACTTC. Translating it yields CAASRGVGETQYF.

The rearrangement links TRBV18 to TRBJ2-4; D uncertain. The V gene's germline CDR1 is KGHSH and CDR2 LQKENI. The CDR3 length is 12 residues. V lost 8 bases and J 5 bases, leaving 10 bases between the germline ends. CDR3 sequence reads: CASASTENIQYF. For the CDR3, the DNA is TGTGCCAGCGCTTCTACGGAAAACATTCAGTACTTC.

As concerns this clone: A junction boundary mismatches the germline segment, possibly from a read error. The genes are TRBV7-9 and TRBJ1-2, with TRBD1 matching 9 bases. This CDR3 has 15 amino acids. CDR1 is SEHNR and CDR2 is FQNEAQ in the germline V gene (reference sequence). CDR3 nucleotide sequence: TGTTCCAGCAGCTTCCGGGACAGGGATGGCTATGGCTACACCTTC. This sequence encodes CSSSFRDRDGYGYTF.

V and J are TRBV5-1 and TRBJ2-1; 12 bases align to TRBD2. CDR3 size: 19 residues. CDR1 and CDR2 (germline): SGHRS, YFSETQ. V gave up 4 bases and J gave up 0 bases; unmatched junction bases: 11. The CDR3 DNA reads TGCGCCAGCAGCCCAAAGACTAGCGGGAGTGTCTTCTCCTACAATGAGCAGTTCTTC. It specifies CASSPKTSGSVFSYNEQFF.

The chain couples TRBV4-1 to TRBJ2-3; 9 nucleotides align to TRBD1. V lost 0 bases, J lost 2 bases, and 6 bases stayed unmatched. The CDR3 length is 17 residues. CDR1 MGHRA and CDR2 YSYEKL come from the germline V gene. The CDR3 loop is CASSQDRGQGFTDTQYF. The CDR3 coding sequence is TGCGCCAGCAGCCAAGATCGGGGACAGGGTTTCACAGATACGCAGTATTTT.

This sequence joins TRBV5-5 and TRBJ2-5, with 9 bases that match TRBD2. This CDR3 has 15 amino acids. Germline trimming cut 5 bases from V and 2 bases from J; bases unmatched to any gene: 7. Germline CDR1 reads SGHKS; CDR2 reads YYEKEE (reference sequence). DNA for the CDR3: TGTGCCAGCAGTAATCTCGCGGGGGGGCAAGAGACCCAGTACTTC. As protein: CASSNLAGGQETQYF.

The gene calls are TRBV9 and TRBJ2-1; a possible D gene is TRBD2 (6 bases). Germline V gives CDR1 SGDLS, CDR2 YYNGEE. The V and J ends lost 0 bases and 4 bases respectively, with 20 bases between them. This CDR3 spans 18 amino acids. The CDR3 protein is CASSVVSGASFPYNEQFF. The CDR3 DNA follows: TGTGCCAGCAGCGTAGTTAGCGGAGCTAGCTTCCCTTACAATGAGCAGTTCTTC.

The CDR3 sequence is CASSYSRGGQHEQYF. DNA of the CDR3: TGTGCCAGCAGTTACTCGAGAGGGGGCCAACACGAGCAGTACTTC. The rearrangement joins TRBV6-5 to TRBJ2-7, with 7 positions matching TRBD1. V was clipped by 0 bases and J by 5 bases; unmatched bases: 7. The CDR3 is 15 amino acids. Germline CDR1 is MNHEY and CDR2 is SVGAGI.

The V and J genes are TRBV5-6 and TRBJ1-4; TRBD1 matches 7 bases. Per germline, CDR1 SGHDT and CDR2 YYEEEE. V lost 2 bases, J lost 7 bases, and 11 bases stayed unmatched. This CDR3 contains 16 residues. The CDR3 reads CASSLAATGRSEKLFF. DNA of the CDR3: TGTGCCAGCAGCTTAGCTGCGACAGGGCGGAGTGAAAAACTGTTTTTT.

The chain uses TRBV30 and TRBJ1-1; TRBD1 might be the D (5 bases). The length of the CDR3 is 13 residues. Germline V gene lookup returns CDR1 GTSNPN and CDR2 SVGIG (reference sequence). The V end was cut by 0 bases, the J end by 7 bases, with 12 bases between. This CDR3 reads CAWSVLEGSEAFF. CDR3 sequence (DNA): TGTGCCTGGAGTGTACTGGAGGGGAGTGAAGCTTTCTTT.

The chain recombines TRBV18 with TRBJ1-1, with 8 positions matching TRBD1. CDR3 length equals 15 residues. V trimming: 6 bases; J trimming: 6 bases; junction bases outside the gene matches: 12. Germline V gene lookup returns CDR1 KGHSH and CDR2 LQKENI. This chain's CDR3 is CASSLTGTGDSEAFF. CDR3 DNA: TGTGCCAGCTCGCTAACCGGGACAGGCGATTCTGAAGCTTTCTTT.

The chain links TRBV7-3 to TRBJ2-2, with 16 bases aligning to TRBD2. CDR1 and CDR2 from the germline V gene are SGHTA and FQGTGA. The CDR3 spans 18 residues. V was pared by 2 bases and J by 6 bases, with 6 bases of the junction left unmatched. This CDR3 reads CASSLPGTSGGAAGELFF. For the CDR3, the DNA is TGTGCCAGCAGCTTACCCGGGACTAGCGGGGGGGCAGCCGGGGAGCTGTTTTTT.

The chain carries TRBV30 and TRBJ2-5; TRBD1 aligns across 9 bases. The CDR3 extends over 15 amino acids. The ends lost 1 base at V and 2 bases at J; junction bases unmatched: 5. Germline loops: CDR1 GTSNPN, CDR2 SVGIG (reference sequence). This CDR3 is CAWSDRDRAQETQYF. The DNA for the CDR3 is TGTGCCTGGAGTGACCGGGACAGGGCTCAAGAGACCCAGTACTTC.